This TCR beta chain comes out of a study of blood T cells in healthy people across ages. Study outcomes and limitations: Per million T cells, TCR beta diversity dropped roughly linearly as age increased.

The germline V gene encodes CDR1 MDHEN and CDR2 SYDVKM. V shed 8 bases and J 1 base; nucleotides not matched to a gene: 4. The CDR3 length is 14 residues. For the second PCR, which ran for about 6 to 11 cycles, a sample-barcoded 5' primer and a J-beta primer mix were used. TCRdb reprocessed the 5' RACE reads with MiXCR, giving one entry per CDR3 protein. Of about 1.5 million distinct CDR3 sequences detected, approximately 39% appear once; the ten largest clones hold approximately 4.1%. Samples each yielded at least 5.5 micrograms of total RNA. This clonotype was observed a single time. The antigen remains unidentified.

The chain has TRBV28 and TRBJ2-2; TRBD1 agrees at 7 bases. The material sequenced was blood. The sequence came from a woman under 30 in good health. CDR3 loop: CASADRVNTGELFF. The DNA of the CDR3 is TGTGCCAGCGCTGACAGGGTGAACACCGGGGAGCTGTTTTTT. Supplemented by reference TRBV28 and TRBJ2-2, the full variable domain reads DVKVTQSSRYLVKRTGEKVFLECVQDMDHENMFWYRQDPGLGLRLIYFSYDVKMKEKGDIPEGYSVSREKKERFSLILESASTNQTSMYLCASADRVNTGELFFGEGSRLTVL.